Below are 9 T cell receptor beta chains sequenced from a single sample in a study of T cells after posttransplantation cyclophosphamide. TCRdb's copy holds only in-frame clones and misses some; the assay was immunoSEQ multiplex PCR. The record shows around 13,000 clones for this sample, with no singletons present. Cyclophosphamide on days +3 and +4 followed busulfan-fludarabine conditioning and a marrow graft. The specimen was PBMCs, collected after allogeneic stem cell transplant with posttransplant cyclophosphamide. All receptors derive from a female patient aged 40 to 55 who received an allogeneic stem cell transplant from an unrelated donor, was CMV-positive, and had acute GVHD only. Some T cells may be graft donor cells.

This clone was detected ten times or more. V gene TRBV7-3 combines with J gene TRBJ2-7, with 9 nucleotides matching TRBD1. The CDR3 totals 14 residues. Germline V lookup: CDR1 SGHTA, CDR2 FQGTGA. Trimming cost V 4 bases and J 3 bases; bases outside gene matches: 4. DNA for the CDR3: TGTGCCAGCAGCTCCGGGGACAGGGTCTACGAGCAGTACGTC. Residues: CASSSGDRVYEQYV.

This clone appeared many times. The V call is TRBV2, the J call TRBJ1-1; no definite D call. This CDR3 is built from 14 residues. Trimming stripped 6 bases from V and 1 base from J, with 12 bases between. The germline gives CDR1 SNHLY, CDR2 FYNNEI. CDR3 sequence: CASRASIANTEAFF. The DNA for the CDR3 is TGTGCCAGCAGGGCCTCTATAGCGAACACTGAAGCTTTCTTT.

This clone was seen repeatedly, ten times or more. The J gene is TRBJ1-5, the V gene TRBV27, with a possible D match to TRBD1 (5 bases). Trimming shortened V by 6 bases and J by 0 bases, and 15 bases separated the two germline ends. Germline loops: CDR1 MNHEY, CDR2 SMNVEV (reference sequence). The length of the CDR3 is 16 residues. The CDR3 DNA is TGTGCCAGCAGCGGGGGTGCGGGGGGTAGCAATCAGCCCCAGCATTTT. Encoded protein: CASSGGAGGSNQPQHF.

This clone was detected many times. This chain joins TRBV6-5 and TRBJ1-1, with D perhaps matching TRBD1 (6 bases). CDR3 size: 14 residues. Germline V gene lookup returns CDR1 MNHEY and CDR2 SVGAGI. V dropped 0 bases and J dropped 4 bases, with 9 bases sitting between them. DNA of the CDR3: TGTGCCAGCAGTTACTCGAACAGGGTCACTGAAGCTTTCTTT. Encoded protein: CASSYSNRVTEAFF.

This clone has a count of ten or more. The chain recombines TRBV5-1 with TRBJ2-3; 8 positions agree with TRBD2. The ends lost 3 bases at V and 2 bases at J; junction bases unmatched: 14. Germline CDR1 and CDR2: SGHRS and YFSETQ. The CDR3 is 18 amino acids. DNA for the CDR3: TGCGCCAGCAGCTACAGCTCGGCGGGAGGTTGGGACACAGATACGCAGTATTTT. Translating gives CASSYSSAGGWDTDTQYF.

This clone was detected only a few times. The chain uses TRBV27 and TRBJ1-1, with a possible D match to TRBD1 (5 bases). V lost 3 bases and J 5 bases, leaving 13 bases between the germline ends. The germline gives CDR1 MNHEY, CDR2 SMNVEV (reference sequence). This CDR3 spans 14 amino acids. The CDR3 coding sequence is TGTGCCAGCAGTTTTAGGGGCTCAGGGACTGAAGCTTTCTTT. Its translation: CASSFRGSGTEAFF.

This clone showed up many times. V usage is TRBV9 and J usage is TRBJ1-4, with 7 bases matching TRBD1. The germline gives CDR1 SGDLS, CDR2 YYNGEE. V shed 4 bases, J shed 3 bases, and the junction held 3 bases outside the gene matches. The CDR3 loop spans 14 amino acids. The CDR3 sequence: CASSKQGPNEKLFF. CDR3 bases: TGTGCCAGCAGCAAACAGGGGCCTAATGAAAAACTGTTTTTT.

This clone showed up many times. J is TRBJ1-2 and V is TRBV2, with unresolved D. Germline V gene lookup returns CDR1 SNHLY and CDR2 FYNNEI. The CDR3 runs to 10 residues. Trimming took off 7 bases at V and 7 bases at J, with 7 bases between the two ends. CDR3: CASKTFGYTF. The CDR3 region has the DNA TGTGCCAGCAAAACTTTTGGCTACACCTTC.

This clone was counted many times. The V gene is TRBV4-1, the J gene TRBJ1-5; maybe TRBD1 (6 bases). CDR3 length: 14 amino acids. The V end was cut by 1 base, the J end by 7 bases, with 11 bases between. CDR1 is MGHRA and CDR2 is YSYEKL in the germline V gene. The CDR3: CASSQGTVGQPQHF. CDR3 nucleotide sequence: TGCGCCAGCAGCCAAGGGACAGTGGGGCAGCCCCAGCATTTT.